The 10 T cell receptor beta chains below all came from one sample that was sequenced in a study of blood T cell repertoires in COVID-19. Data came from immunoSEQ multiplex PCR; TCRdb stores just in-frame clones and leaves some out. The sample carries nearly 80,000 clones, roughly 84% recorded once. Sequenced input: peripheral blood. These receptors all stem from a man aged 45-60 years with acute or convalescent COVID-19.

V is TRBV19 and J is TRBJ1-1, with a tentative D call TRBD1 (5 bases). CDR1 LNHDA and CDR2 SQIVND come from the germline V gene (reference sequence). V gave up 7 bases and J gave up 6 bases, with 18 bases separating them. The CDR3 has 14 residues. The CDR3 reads CASIGPPLGAEAFF. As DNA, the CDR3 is TGTGCCAGTATAGGGCCCCCGTTAGGGGCTGAAGCTTTCTTT.

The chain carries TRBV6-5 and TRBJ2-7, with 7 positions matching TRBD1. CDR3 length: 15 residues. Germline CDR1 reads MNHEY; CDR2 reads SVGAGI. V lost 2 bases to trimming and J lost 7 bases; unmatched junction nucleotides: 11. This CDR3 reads CASSYPPGQSGEQYF. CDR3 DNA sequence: TGTGCCAGCAGTTACCCCCCGGGACAGTCTGGAGAGCAGTACTTC.

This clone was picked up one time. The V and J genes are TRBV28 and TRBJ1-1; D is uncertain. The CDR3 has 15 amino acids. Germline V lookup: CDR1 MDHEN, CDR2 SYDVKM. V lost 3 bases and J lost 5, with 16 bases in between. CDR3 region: CASSFPLGVGTEAFF. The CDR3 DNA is TGTGCCAGCAGTTTTCCCCTGGGAGTGGGGACTGAAGCTTTCTTT.

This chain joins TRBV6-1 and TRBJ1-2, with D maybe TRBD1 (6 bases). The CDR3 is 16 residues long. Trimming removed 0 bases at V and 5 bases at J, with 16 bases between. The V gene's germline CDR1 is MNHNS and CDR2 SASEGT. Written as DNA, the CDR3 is TGTGCCAGCAGTGAAGCTTTGGGGGCGGCGGATTATGGCTACACCTTC. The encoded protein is CASSEALGAADYGYTF.

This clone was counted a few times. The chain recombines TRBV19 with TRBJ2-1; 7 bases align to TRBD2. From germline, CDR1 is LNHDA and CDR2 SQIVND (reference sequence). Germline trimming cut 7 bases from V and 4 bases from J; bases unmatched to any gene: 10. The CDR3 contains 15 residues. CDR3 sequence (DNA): TGTGCCAGTAATTTGGCTAGCGGAACTTACAATGAGCAGTTCTTC. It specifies CASNLASGTYNEQFF.

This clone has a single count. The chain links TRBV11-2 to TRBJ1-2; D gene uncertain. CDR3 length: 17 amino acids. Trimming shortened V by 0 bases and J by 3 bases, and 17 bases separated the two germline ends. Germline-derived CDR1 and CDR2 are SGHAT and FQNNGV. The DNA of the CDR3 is TGTGCCAGCAGCTTAGAGCGGGAAAAGGGCCGAGACTATGGCTACACCTTC. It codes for CASSLEREKGRDYGYTF.

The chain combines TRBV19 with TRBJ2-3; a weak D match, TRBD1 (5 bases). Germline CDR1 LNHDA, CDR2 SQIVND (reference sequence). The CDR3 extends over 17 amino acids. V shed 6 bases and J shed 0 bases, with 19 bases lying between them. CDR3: CASSQVSLGASTDTQYF. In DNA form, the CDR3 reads TGTGCCAGTAGCCAAGTATCGTTAGGGGCTAGCACAGATACGCAGTATTTT.

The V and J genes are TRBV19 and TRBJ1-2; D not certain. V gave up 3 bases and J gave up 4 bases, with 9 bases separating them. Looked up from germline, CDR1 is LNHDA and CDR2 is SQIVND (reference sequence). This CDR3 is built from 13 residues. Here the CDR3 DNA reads TGTGCCAGTAGTATTTCGGGGAGCTATGGCTACACCTTC. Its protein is CASSISGSYGYTF.

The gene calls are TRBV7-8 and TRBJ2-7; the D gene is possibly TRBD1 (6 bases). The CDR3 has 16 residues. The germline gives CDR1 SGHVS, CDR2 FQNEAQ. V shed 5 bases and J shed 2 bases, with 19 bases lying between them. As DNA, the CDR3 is TGTGCCAGCAGCCCGAACCCGCAGGGGATTACCTACGAGCAGTACTTC. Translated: CASSPNPQGITYEQYF.

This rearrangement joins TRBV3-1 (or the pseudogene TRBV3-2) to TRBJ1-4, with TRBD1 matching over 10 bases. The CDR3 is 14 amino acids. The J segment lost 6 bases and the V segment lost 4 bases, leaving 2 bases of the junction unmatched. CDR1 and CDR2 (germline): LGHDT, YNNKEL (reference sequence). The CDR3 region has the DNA TGTGCCAGCAGCCGACAGGGGGCGGATGAAAAACTGTTTTTT. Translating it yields CASSRQGADEKLFF.